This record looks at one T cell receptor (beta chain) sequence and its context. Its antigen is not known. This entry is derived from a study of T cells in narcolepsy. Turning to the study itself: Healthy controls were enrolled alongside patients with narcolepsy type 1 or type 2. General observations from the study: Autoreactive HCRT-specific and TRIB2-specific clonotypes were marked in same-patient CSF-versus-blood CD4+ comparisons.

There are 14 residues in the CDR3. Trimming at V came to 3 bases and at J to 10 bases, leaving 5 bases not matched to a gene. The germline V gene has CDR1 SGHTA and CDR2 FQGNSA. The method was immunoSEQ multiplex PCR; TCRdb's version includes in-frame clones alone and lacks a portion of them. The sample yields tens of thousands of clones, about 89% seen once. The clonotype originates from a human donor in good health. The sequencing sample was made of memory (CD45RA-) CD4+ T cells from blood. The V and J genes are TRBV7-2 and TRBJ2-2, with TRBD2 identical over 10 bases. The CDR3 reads CASSFSSGSKELFF. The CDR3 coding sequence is TGTGCCAGCAGCTTCTCTAGCGGGAGTAAGGAGCTGTTTTTT. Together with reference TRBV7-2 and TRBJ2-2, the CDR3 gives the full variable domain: GAGVSQSPSNKVTEKGKDVELRCDPISGHTALYWYRQSLGQGLEFLIYFQGNSAPDKSGLPSDRFSAERTGGSVSTLTIQRTQQEDSAVYLCASSFSSGSKELFFGEGSRLTVL.